Presented here are 9 T cell receptor beta chains from one specimen sequenced in a study of shared clonotypes between healthy human individuals (dated by TCRdb to between 2020 and 2021). The library was produced with the immunoSEQ multiplex PCR assay. TCRdb retrieved this table from immuneACCESS and kept in-frame rearrangements only. Not all clones are present; in checked studies, unresolved V genes account for under half, and no reason is known for the remainder. Here the sample has about 2.1 million clones; around 93% occur a single time. About 1.7% of the sample lies in the top ten. CD8 naive samples were CD45RO-negative cells positively selected for CCR7, giving a CD45RA+CCR7+ population that excluded TemRA cells. The specimen sequenced was naive CD8+ T cells from PBMCs. In light of the paper, this sample's cell subset or site label describes: CD45RA+CCR7+. The receptors derive from a man aged 18 to 30 in good health. Some clones in this sample may be carry-over from other donors' samples.

The chain combines TRBV10-2 with TRBJ1-2; tentatively, D is TRBD1 (5 bases). Germline V CDR1 and CDR2: WSHSY, SAAADI. The germline V and J ends were trimmed by 10 bases and 8 bases, with 17 bases remaining between them. CDR3 size: 12 residues. The CDR3 DNA reads TGCGCCACCAGGGCCCTCATGGAGGGCTACACCTTC. Its translation is CATRALMEGYTF.

The chain uses TRBV6-1 and TRBJ2-2; 7 bases match TRBD1. V gave up 7 bases and J gave up 5 bases; unmatched junction bases: 7. Germline CDR1 MNHNS, CDR2 SASEGT. This CDR3 is 14 amino acids long. This chain's CDR3 is CASTNRGSTGELFF. For the CDR3, the DNA is TGTGCCAGCACTAACAGGGGATCAACCGGGGAGCTGTTTTTT.

This clone showed up just once. V and J are TRBV11-2 and TRBJ2-7; D is unresolved. The CDR3 has 15 amino acids. Germline V gene lookup returns CDR1 SGHAT and CDR2 FQNNGV. V dropped 0 bases and J dropped 3 bases, with 12 bases sitting between them. As DNA, the CDR3 is TGTGCCAGCAGCTTAGATCCGCCAACCGGCTACGAGCAGTACTTC. Its translation is CASSLDPPTGYEQYF. Combining the CDR3 with reference TRBV11-2 and TRBJ2-7 gives the whole variable domain EAGVAQSPRYKIIEKRQSVAFWCNPISGHATLYWYQQILGQGPKLLIQFQNNGVVDDSQLPKDRFSAERLKGVDSTLKIQPAKLEDSAVYLCASSLDPPTGYEQYFGPGTRLTVT.

The chain carries TRBV5-8 and TRBJ2-1; the match to TRBD2 covers 8 bases. From germline, CDR1 is SGHTS and CDR2 YDEGEE. The ends lost 0 bases at V and 4 bases at J; junction bases unmatched: 9. CDR3 size: 17 residues. CDR3 coding DNA: TGTGCCAGCAGCTTGGCCGGGGGTAGCGGGGAATACAATGAGCAGTTCTTC. This gives the protein CASSLAGGSGEYNEQFF.

The chain carries TRBV28 and TRBJ2-3, with 11 bases aligning to TRBD2. Germline V lookup: CDR1 MDHEN, CDR2 SYDVKM. The CDR3 contains 16 residues. Trimming took 7 bases from V and 3 from J; bases not matched to a gene: 9. This CDR3 is CASIGVAGGPTDTQYF. CDR3 DNA sequence: TGTGCCAGCATTGGAGTAGCGGGAGGGCCTACAGATACGCAGTATTTT.

This chain uses TRBV19 with TRBJ2-7; D is unresolved. Trimming pared 5 bases from V and 2 bases from J, leaving 13 bases between. CDR3 length equals 14 residues. Germline CDR1 LNHDA, CDR2 SQIVND (reference sequence). CDR3 bases: TGTGCCAGTAGTGCCACCAGAGGCCCCTACGAGCAGTACTTC. It yields the protein CASSATRGPYEQYF.

The V call is TRBV5-1, the J call TRBJ1-3, with no clear D. The V gene lost 0 bases and the J gene lost 4 bases, with 14 bases spanning the gap. Germline V gene lookup returns CDR1 SGHRS and CDR2 YFSETQ. The CDR3 consists of 16 residues. CDR3 nucleotides: TGCGCCAGCAGCTTGGAAGAGCTAATTTCGGGAAACACCATATATTTT. Protein: CASSLEELISGNTIYF.

This clone has just one count. CDR3 sequence (DNA): TGTGCTAGTGGTTTAGGTCTAGGAGCAGGGGAGCTGTTTTTT. Its protein is CASGLGLGAGELFF. This chain connects TRBV12-5 to TRBJ2-2; no firm D call. The germline gives CDR1 LGHNT, CDR2 FRNRAP. The CDR3 is 14 residues long. V shed 3 bases and J shed 8 bases, with 13 bases lying between them.

This clone was recorded a few times. The same CDR3 also results from other DNA sequences found in this sample. The genes are TRBV27 and TRBJ1-2, with D possibly TRBD1 on 6 matching bases. Looked up from germline, CDR1 is MNHEY and CDR2 is SMNVEV (reference sequence). The length of the CDR3 is 13 residues. Trimming left V 6 bases short and J 4 bases short, with 12 bases between. CDR3 in DNA: TGTGCCAGCAGCTTTGGACAGAGCTATGGCTACACCTTC. Residues: CASSFGQSYGYTF.